This T cell receptor (beta chain) was identified during a study of blood T cell repertoires in COVID-19. The table came from immunoSEQ multiplex PCR; TCRdb's copy has only in-frame clones and leaves some out. Among about 220,000 clones listed, around 85% were seen once. This clonotype was obtained from a man between 35 and 55 years old with acute or convalescent COVID-19. The specimen sequenced was peripheral blood.

CDR3 sequence reads: CASSQDPGTREYF. The CDR3 nucleotides read TGCGCCAGCAGCCAAGACCCCGGGACTAGGGAGTACTTC. The chain couples TRBV4-1 to TRBJ2-7; the match to TRBD2 covers 8 bases. CDR1 and CDR2 from the germline V gene are MGHRA and YSYEKL. The J segment lost 11 bases and the V segment lost 0 bases, leaving 6 bases of the junction unmatched. This CDR3 comprises 13 residues.